Sequencing of this T cell receptor (beta chain) was carried out in a study of OX40 agonist ivuxolimab in advanced cancers. Study-wide findings and caveats: Relative to CD4+, CD8+ T cells held more expanded clones on average.

If patients had autoimmune disease history or systemic immunosuppression, they were excluded. Germline CDR1 and CDR2: SEHNR and FQNEAQ (reference sequence). CDR3 length: 13 residues. Trimming pared 7 bases from V and 6 bases from J, leaving 12 bases between. TCRdb keeps only in-frame clones here, not all; method: immunoSEQ multiplex PCR. The sample includes some 55,000 clones, 70% to 80% of them seen just once. Details on this clone: The antigen remains unidentified.

This TCR was sampled from an adult with an advanced solid tumor such as melanoma, head and neck, liver or kidney cancer. The chain couples TRBV7-9 to TRBJ2-2; D is possibly TRBD1 (6 bases). Sample: CD4+ or CD8+ T cells sorted from blood, taken in a trial of the OX40 agonist ivuxolimab. The CDR3 here is CASTGTFAGELFF. The CDR3 nucleotides read TGTGCCAGCACCGGGACATTCGCCGGGGAGCTGTTTTTT.